This T cell receptor (beta chain) was captured in a study of T cells and copy number aberrations in small-cell lung cancer. The CDR3 extends over 19 amino acids. Germline CDR1 is MDHEN and CDR2 is SYDVKM. With 6 bases clipped from V and 3 bases from J, the junction kept 17 bases outside the gene matches. Produced via immunoSEQ multiplex PCR; TCRdb's table is partial and in-frame only. The data contain about 2,600 clones, more than 65% of them singletons. Study-level results: The study's sample size was small, so findings need validation.

Of note for this clone: Its antigen remains unknown.

Input material: normal tissue next to the tumor. The rearrangement joins TRBV28 to TRBJ2-6; the match to TRBD1 covers 7 bases. The TCR sequence derives from a man between 65 and 85 years old with small cell lung cancer. The CDR3, as DNA: TGTGCCAGCAGCCGGGATCAGGAAGGGGGCGCTTATGGGGCCAACGTCCTGACTTTC. It yields the protein CASSRDQEGGAYGANVLTF.